Sequencing of this T cell receptor beta chain was carried out in a study of shared clonotypes between healthy human individuals. Naive CD4+ cells were CD45RA-selected; the remaining cells were memory. The repertoire was sequenced with immunoSEQ multiplex PCR; TCRdb's copy has only in-frame clones and lacks some. The repertoire holds about 2.5 million clones, with around 93% as singletons. Study-wide findings and caveats: Approximately 5.1% was the fraction of naive CD4 clonotypes found shared across a few donors.

About this clone: Its antigen is unknown. Distinct nucleotide sequences in the sample also encode this CDR3.

The CDR3 sequence is 12 residues long. Germline assignment: CDR1 MNHEY and CDR2 SVGAGI. The junction had 0 bases not matched to a gene; V was cut back by 2 bases and J by 7 bases. The clonotype originates from a man younger than 35 in good health. Some clones in this sample may be carry-over from other donors' samples. The sample comprised naive CD4+ T cells from PBMCs. As to subset: CD45RA+ positively selected. The chain combines TRBV6-5 with TRBJ1-1; 8 nucleotides line up with TRBD1. CDR3 residues: CASSYGQGEAFF. In DNA form, the CDR3 reads TGTGCCAGCAGTTACGGACAGGGTGAAGCTTTCTTT.